This TCR beta chain was observed in a study of CD8 T cells in ankylosing spondylitis. Overall study results and limits: Apparently characteristic of ankylosing spondylitis blood was a TCR beta motif (eight highly homologous variants).

TCRdb recomputed calls from the 5' RACE reads with MiXCR, one row per CDR3 protein. The sample carries 350,000 to 450,000 distinct CDR3 sequences, 26% recorded once. Remarks on this clonotype: The antigen is not known.

Per germline, CDR1 GTSNPN and CDR2 SVGIG (reference sequence). Trimming removed 5 bases at V and 8 bases at J, with 15 bases between. The CDR3 runs 13 residues. Sequencing was performed on blood, either unsorted or a sorted T cell fraction (not recorded which). The sequence was obtained from a male donor with ankylosing spondylitis. The V and J genes are TRBV30 and TRBJ1-4; D is uncertain. CDR3 in DNA: TGTGCCTGGGCGGCGGGGTTTAGAGAAAAACTGTTTTTT. The encoded protein is CAWAAGFREKLFF.